What follows are 21 T cell receptor beta chains derived from one specimen sequenced in a study of molecular identifiers for immune sequencing clone quantification. MiXCR, run by TCRdb on the PCR reads, gives a single entry per CDR3 protein. The data contain over 90,000 distinct CDR3 sequences, about 35% of them singletons. Specimen: naive CD8+ T cells from blood, with Jurkat cell RNA spiked in. The subset was: FACS-sorted CD8+CD4-CCR7+CD45RA+ naive T cells. The receptors were gathered from a human donor in good health. Some libraries in this study had Jurkat cell RNA spiked in.

A word on this clonotype: A read error may explain this, as a much larger clone is one base away. The V gene is TRBV6-5, the J gene TRBJ1-5, with D possibly being TRBD1 (6 bases). CDR1 is MNHEY and CDR2 is SVGAGI in the germline V gene. This CDR3 region has 13 residues. Here the CDR3 reads CASSLRGNQLQHF. CDR3 in DNA: TGTGCCAGCAGCCTCAGGGGCAATCAGCTCCAGCATTTT.

In the case of this clonotype: The junction departs from germline at one end; a sequencing error may be responsible. The chain recombines TRBV28 with TRBJ1-5; D uncertain. This CDR3 comprises 10 residues. CDR1 is MDHEN, CDR2 SYDVKM, per germline. CDR3 residues: CASSFQLQHF. The CDR3 coding sequence is TGTGCCAGCAGTTTTCAGCTCCAGCATTTT.

About this clonotype itself: This may stem from a read error, because a much larger clone lies one nucleotide away. The chain carries TRBV20-1 and TRBJ2-7; D is ambiguous. Per germline, CDR1 DFQATT and CDR2 SNEGSKA (reference sequence). The CDR3 is 15 amino acids. The CDR3 loop is CSASFQAATSDEQSF. CDR3 DNA: TGCAGTGCTAGTTTTCAGGCGGCAACTTCGGACGAGCAGTCCTTC.

Turning to this clonotype: Because the CDR3 is missing its conserved closing phenylalanine or tryptophan, this is likely a read error. CDR3 sequence (DNA): TGTGCCAGCAGCCCGGGACAGGGGTTCTACGAGCAGTACTCC. It is translated as CASSPGQGFYEQYS. This chain links TRBV5-6 with TRBJ2-7; 10 positions match TRBD1. This CDR3 contains 14 residues. Trimming at V came to 4 bases and at J to 3 bases, leaving 4 bases not matched to a gene. Germline-derived CDR1 and CDR2 are SGHDT and YYEEEE.

This clonotype was picked up a small number of times. The CDR3 DNA sequence: TGTGCCAGCAGCCTCTTCCTCGGTGGGGGGAAAAGGTCACCCCTCCACTTT. Its translation: CASSLFLGGGKRSPLHF. The V call is TRBV11-2, the J call TRBJ1-6; D may be TRBD1 (5 bases). V was pared by 5 bases and J by 10 bases, with 24 bases between. The CDR3 sequence is 17 residues long. From germline, CDR1 is SGHAT and CDR2 FQNNGV. Together with reference TRBV11-2 and TRBJ1-6, the CDR3 gives the full variable domain: EAGVAQSPRYKIIEKRQSVAFWCNPISGHATLYWYQQILGQGPKLLIQFQNNGVVDDSQLPKDRFSAERLKGVDSTLKIQPAKLEDSAVYLCASSLFLGGGKRSPLHFGNGTRLTVT.

In regard to this clonotype: This sequence may be a read error, since a much larger clone differs from it by one base. The J gene is TRBJ1-1, the V gene TRBV12-3 or TRBV12-4; possible D gene TRBD1, 6 bases. The CDR3 runs 15 residues. Trimming pared 5 bases from V and 4 bases from J, leaving 17 bases between. The CDR3 DNA follows: TGTGCCAGCAGTCTCACAGGGCAGGGGCTCACTGAAGCTTTCTTT. Protein product: CASSLTGQGLTEAFF.

This clonotype was counted only a few times. V and J are TRBV27 and TRBJ2-7, with 8 nucleotides matching TRBD1. CDR3 length: 16 amino acids. Trimming at V came to 3 bases and at J to 0 bases, leaving 7 bases not matched to a gene. In germline, CDR1 is MNHEY, CDR2 SMNVEV (reference sequence). This CDR3 is CASSFVRGQDSYEQYF. The DNA for the CDR3 is TGTGCCAGCAGTTTCGTGAGGGGACAGGACTCCTACGAGCAGTACTTC.

As for this clonotype: Just one base apart from a much larger clone, this may be a read error. The chain carries TRBV12-3 or TRBV12-4 and TRBJ2-3; D might be TRBD1 or TRBD2, each matching 5 bases. The V end was cut by 4 bases, the J end by 5 bases, with 16 bases between. The CDR3 covers 15 residues. CDR3 residues: CASSYSRGVVDTQYF. In DNA, the CDR3 is TGTGCCAGCAGTTACAGCAGAGGGGTGGTAGATACGCAGTATTTT.

The J gene is TRBJ2-1, the V gene TRBV11-2; 11 bases line up with TRBD2. Looked up from germline, CDR1 is SGHAT and CDR2 is FQNNGV. This CDR3 region has 16 residues. V dropped 0 bases and J dropped 3; count of bases not matched to a gene: 1. In nucleotides, the CDR3 is TGTGCCAGCAGCTTAGAACTAGCGGGAGTCTACAATGAGCAGTTCTTC. Protein product: CASSLELAGVYNEQFF.

Note on this clonotype: A single base separates this from a much larger clone, so it may be a read error. This likely comes from a read error, as the CDR3 has no conserved phenylalanine or tryptophan at its end. The chain employs TRBV2 and TRBJ2-7; 10 positions agree with TRBD1. V lost 5 bases to trimming and J lost 3 bases; unmatched junction nucleotides: 7. CDR1 SNHLY and CDR2 FYNNEI come from the germline V gene. The CDR3 runs to 15 residues. This CDR3 reads CASSWGQGLGYEQYS. CDR3 DNA: TGTGCCAGCAGTTGGGGACAGGGGTTGGGCTACGAGCAGTACTCC.

The V gene is TRBV2, the J gene TRBJ2-5; 8 nucleotides agree with TRBD2. Germline assignment: CDR1 SNHLY and CDR2 FYNNEI. The length of the CDR3 is 16 residues. The V segment lost 6 bases and the J segment 8 bases; nucleotides outside the gene matches: 17. CDR3 in amino acids: CASRGGGPSLKATQYF. CDR3 nucleotides: TGTGCCAGCAGAGGCGGGGGGCCCTCCTTAAAAGCTACCCAGTACTTC.

On this clonotype itself: A much more abundant neighbour one base away suggests this may be a read error. This likely comes from a read error, as the CDR3 has no conserved phenylalanine or tryptophan at its end. The gene calls are TRBV29-1 and TRBJ2-7; D is undetermined. CDR3 length: 13 residues. V dropped 5 bases and J dropped 4 bases, with 15 bases sitting between them. Looked up from germline, CDR1 is SQVTM and CDR2 is ANQGSEA. The CDR3 protein is CSVQWAQQYEQYL. Written as DNA, the CDR3 is TGCAGCGTTCAGTGGGCCCAACAATACGAGCAGTACCTC.

This clonotype was detected many times. V gene TRBV6-5 combines with J gene TRBJ2-5; D perhaps matches TRBD2 (6 bases). The CDR3 contains 15 residues. CDR1 is MNHEY, CDR2 SVGAGI, per germline. The germline V and J ends were trimmed by 0 bases and 3 bases, with 11 bases remaining between them. The CDR3 DNA sequence: TGTGCCAGCAGTTACTCGAGAGGGGAGGAAGAGACCCAGTACTTC. It translates to CASSYSRGEEETQYF.

This chain joins TRBV29-1 and TRBJ2-6; D perhaps matches TRBD1 (5 bases). Germline values: CDR1 SQVTM, CDR2 ANQGSEA. V was cut by 6 bases and J by 2 bases, with 17 bases left in between. This CDR3 is 16 amino acids long. CDR3 in DNA: TGCAGCGTGGGGATGCAGGGCAGAGCTGGGGCCAACGTCCTGACTTTC. It specifies CSVGMQGRAGANVLTF.

The sample holds many counts of this clonotype. The CDR3 nucleotides read TGTGCCAGCAGAGACGGGAGCTATGGCTACACCTTC. Amino acids: CASRDGSYGYTF. This chain uses TRBV2 with TRBJ1-2; no clear D gene. V lost 6 bases and J lost 4, with 9 bases in between. Germline CDR1 is SNHLY and CDR2 is FYNNEI. CDR3 size: 12 residues.

This clonotype was detected only a few times. In this CDR3 the conserved last residue, phenylalanine or tryptophan, is missing, so a read error is likely. It is unclear where the CDR3 begins or ends on the DNA, so no DNA is shown, and the CDR3 is as TCRdb lists it. The rearrangement uses TRBV7-2 and TRBJ2-7; the D call of TRBD1 is as the table states it, not checked on the DNA. Per the germline V gene, CDR1 is SGHTA and CDR2 is FQGNSA. With termini counted, the CDR3 has 11 amino acids. The CDR3 is CASSGGRGLLI.

This clonotype was counted between two and nine times. The chain links TRBV7-6 to TRBJ2-7; the D is unclear. The CDR3 has 14 residues. V was pared by 5 bases and J by 0 bases, with 11 bases between. Germline V gives CDR1 SGHVS, CDR2 FNYEAQ. The CDR3 DNA reads TGTGCCAGCAGCCGTAGAAGTTTCTCCTACGAGCAGTACTTC. It translates to CASSRRSFSYEQYF.

The chain recombines TRBV7-9 with TRBJ2-3; a possible D gene is TRBD1 (6 bases). CDR1 and CDR2 (germline): SEHNR, FQNEAQ (reference sequence). The CDR3 is 16 amino acids. With 6 bases removed from V and 4 bases from J, the gap between germline ends came to 20 bases. CDR3 DNA: TGTGCCAGCAGTTCTCCCCAGGGGTTGGCTTCAGATACGCAGTATTTT. Protein: CASSSPQGLASDTQYF.

This chain uses TRBV12-3 or TRBV12-4 with TRBJ2-7; 7 bases line up with TRBD1. Trimming at V came to 1 base and at J to 3 bases, leaving 6 bases not matched to a gene. The CDR3 contains 15 residues. CDR3 in amino acids: CASSLGTGAIYEQYF. For the CDR3, the DNA is TGTGCCAGCAGTTTAGGGACAGGAGCCATCTACGAGCAGTACTTC.

About this clonotype: This may come from a read error, since a much larger clone is one base off. The rearrangement links TRBV5-1 to TRBJ2-3; D call uncertain. The germline V gene encodes CDR1 SGHRS and CDR2 YFSETQ. V lost 4 bases, J lost 2 bases, and 17 bases lay in between. This CDR3 contains 16 residues. The chain's CDR3 is CASSPPAIGLTDTQYF. The CDR3 DNA is TGCGCCAGCAGCCCCCCAGCGATAGGGCTCACAGATACGCAGTATTTT.

This clonotype came up a few times. The chain's CDR3 is CASSAAGWVDTQYF. Written as DNA, the CDR3 is TGTGCCAGCAGTGCCGCGGGTTGGGTAGATACGCAGTATTTT. This rearrangement joins TRBV25-1 to TRBJ2-3; perhaps TRBD2 as D (5 bases). V lost 4 bases and J 5 bases, leaving 13 bases between the germline ends. Germline CDR1 reads MGHDK; CDR2 reads SYGVNS. This CDR3 is 14 amino acids long.